This T cell receptor beta chain was recovered during a study of T cells in Graves' hyperthyroidism and ophthalmopathy. Researchers took RNA transcripts and amplified the TCR beta CDR3 regions from them. First-round RT-PCR targeting the TCR CDR3 was performed with the HTBI primer set. Each CDR3 protein is one row after TCRdb ran MiXCR on the multiplex PCR reads. Of hundreds of thousands of distinct CDR3 sequences in the sample, 15% to 20% were seen once. This clonotype was seen repeatedly, ten times or more. This receptor was identified in a woman in her 30s with Graves' hyperthyroidism. Material: blood.

CDR3 residues: CAWSTGLAGPKGSAFF. The DNA of the CDR3 is TGTGCCTGGAGTACCGGCCTGGCAGGCCCCAAAGGGTCGGCTTTCTTT. J is TRBJ1-1 and V is TRBV30, with D uncertain. The V end lost 2 bases, the J end lost 11 bases, and 27 bases lay between the germline ends. The germline gives CDR1 GTSNPN, CDR2 SVGIG (reference sequence). The CDR3 length is 16 residues.